One and the same sample provided the 15 T cell receptor beta chains below, sequenced in a study of control samples from healthy donors and cancer patients. Sequenced by immunoSEQ multiplex PCR; TCRdb stores in-frame clones only, minus some. The sample lists under 150,000 clones, roughly 87% occurring once. The material sequenced was blood. All receptors come from a man between 35 and 55 years old in good health.

This chain joins TRBV4-3 and TRBJ2-7; D remains ambiguous. This CDR3 is 15 amino acids long. V was cut by 0 bases and J by 6 bases, with 15 bases left in between. In germline, CDR1 is LGHNA, CDR2 YSLEER. The CDR3 DNA reads TGCGCCAGCAGCCAAGATTTAGATCCCATAGGCGAGCAGTACTTC. Amino acids: CASSQDLDPIGEQYF.

The chain employs TRBV4-2 and TRBJ2-5; TRBD1 matches 7 bases. Per germline, CDR1 LGHNA and CDR2 YNFKEQ. CDR3 length: 18 residues. V lost 1 base to trimming and J lost 4 bases; unmatched junction nucleotides: 15. The CDR3: CASSQGHRTGGRGETQYF. DNA of the CDR3: TGTGCCAGCAGCCAAGGGCACCGGACAGGTGGAAGGGGAGAGACCCAGTACTTC.

The J gene is TRBJ2-4, the V gene TRBV10-1, with 10 bases matching TRBD1. The junction had 5 bases not matched to a gene; V was cut back by 6 bases and J by 0 bases. The germline V gene has CDR1 WNHNN and CDR2 SYGVQD (reference sequence). The CDR3 has 16 residues. CDR3 amino acids: CASRSDRGLAKNIQYF. In DNA, the CDR3 is TGCGCCAGCAGGTCTGACAGGGGGCTAGCCAAAAACATTCAGTACTTC.

A few counts support this clone. V gene TRBV4-3 combines with J gene TRBJ1-3; D uncertain. V was pared by 0 bases and J by 2 bases, with 11 bases between. CDR1 and CDR2 from the germline V gene are LGHNA and YSLEER. This CDR3 is built from 16 residues. The CDR3 DNA reads as TGCGCCAGCAGCCAAGATTCAGCGGCTACTGGAAACACCATATATTTT. It translates to CASSQDSAATGNTIYF.

V and J are TRBV29-1 and TRBJ2-7, with D perhaps TRBD2 (5 bases). Germline loops: CDR1 SQVTM, CDR2 ANQGSEA. This CDR3 is 13 amino acids long. V was pared by 3 bases and J by 3 bases, with 12 bases between. CDR3 loop: CSVDAGVGYEQYF. The DNA for the CDR3 is TGCAGCGTTGATGCCGGGGTGGGCTACGAGCAGTACTTC.

The rearrangement links TRBV4-3 to TRBJ2-7; TRBD2 aligns across 7 bases. Germline lookup yields CDR1 LGHNA and CDR2 YSLEER. The CDR3 has 17 amino acids. Losses at the gene ends were 2 bases for V and 2 bases for J; bases not matched to a gene: 12. Here the CDR3 DNA reads TGCGCCAGCAGCCAATCCGGGGGGACCCACTCTACCTACGAGCAGTACTTC. Its protein product is CASSQSGGTHSTYEQYF.

The rearrangement links TRBV5-1 to TRBJ2-5; D is unclear. Trimming cost V 7 bases and J 1 base, with 8 bases left between them. CDR3 length: 12 amino acids. Looked up from germline, CDR1 is SGHRS and CDR2 is YFSETQ. The CDR3, as DNA: TGCGCCAGCTCTACAAGCCAAGAGACCCAGTACTTC. Its protein is CASSTSQETQYF.

The CDR3 nucleotides read TGCGCCAGCAGCCAAGATCATGGGGGTTACTTGAACTATGGCTACACCTTC. It is translated as CASSQDHGGYLNYGYTF. The chain carries TRBV4-3 and TRBJ1-2, with D tentatively TRBD1 (5 bases). V was cut by 0 bases and J by 2 bases, with 16 bases left in between. Germline assignment: CDR1 LGHNA and CDR2 YSLEER. This CDR3 region has 17 residues.

The chain combines TRBV6-1 with TRBJ1-4, with TRBD1 identical over 7 bases. With 2 bases clipped from V and 6 bases from J, the junction kept 9 bases outside the gene matches. The CDR3 is 16 residues long. Germline lookup yields CDR1 MNHNS and CDR2 SASEGT. For the CDR3, the DNA is TGTGCCAGCAGTGAATTTCATGGACAGGCGGATGAAAAACTGTTTTTT. It codes for CASSEFHGQADEKLFF.

The V and J genes are TRBV18 and TRBJ2-5; D not certain. V lost 4 bases to trimming and J lost 4 bases, with 10 bases between them. This CDR3 has 13 residues. The germline V gene has CDR1 KGHSH and CDR2 LQKENI. Here the CDR3 reads CASSLGILETQYF. The CDR3 nucleotides are TGTGCCAGCTCACTAGGGATTCTAGAGACCCAGTACTTC.

Comments on this clone: Other DNA sequences from this sample encode an identical CDR3 as well. The chain employs TRBV5-1 and TRBJ1-5, with 7 bases aligning to TRBD1. Germline V lookup: CDR1 SGHRS, CDR2 YFSETQ. With 4 bases clipped from V and 7 bases from J, the junction kept 8 bases outside the gene matches. CDR3 length: 14 amino acids. For the CDR3, the DNA is TGCGCCAGCAGCGAAGGGGGCGGGGGGCAGCCCCAGCATTTT. Amino acids: CASSEGGGGQPQHF.

The chain has TRBV12-3 or TRBV12-4 and TRBJ1-2; 9 nucleotides agree with TRBD1. CDR3 length: 13 amino acids. Germline trimming cut 4 bases from V and 8 bases from J; bases unmatched to any gene: 5. The CDR3 here is CASSYGDREGYTF. DNA of the CDR3: TGTGCCAGCAGTTACGGGGACAGGGAAGGCTACACCTTC.

The chain employs TRBV19 and TRBJ1-2, with TRBD1 matching 7 bases. CDR1 and CDR2 (germline): LNHDA, SQIVND (reference sequence). After removal of 5 bases from V and 8 bases from J, the junction contained 8 bases not matched to a gene. The CDR3 loop spans 13 amino acids. CDR3 in DNA: TGTGCCAGTAGTCATGACAGGGTCGGGGGCTACACCTTC. It encodes CASSHDRVGGYTF. The full variable domain, rest sourced from reference TRBV19 and TRBJ1-2, is DGGITQSPKYLFRKEGQNVTLSCEQNLNHDAMYWYRQDPGQGLRLIYYSQIVNDFQKGDIAEGYSVSREKKESFPLTVTSAQKNPTAFYLCASSHDRVGGYTFGSGTRLTVV.

This clone showed up just a few times. The chain combines TRBV19 with TRBJ1-2; D gene unclear. CDR3 length: 14 amino acids. Germline V gene sequence: CDR1 LNHDA, CDR2 SQIVND (reference sequence). Trimming left V 6 bases short and J 0 bases short, with 11 bases between. The CDR3 sequence: CASSSRGTNYGYTF. The DNA of the CDR3 is TGTGCCAGTAGCTCCCGGGGTACTAACTATGGCTACACCTTC.

This sequence joins TRBV2 and TRBJ2-1; 7 bases are a match to TRBD2. This CDR3 comprises 16 residues. Germline V gives CDR1 SNHLY, CDR2 FYNNEI. The junction had 12 bases not matched to a gene; V was cut back by 3 bases and J by 7 bases. CDR3: CASSEDMGGGSNEQFF. The DNA for the CDR3 is TGTGCCAGCAGTGAGGACATGGGGGGGGGATCGAATGAGCAGTTCTTC. The complete variable domain, with remaining parts taken from reference TRBV2 and TRBJ2-1, reads EPEVTQTPSHQVTQMGQEVILRCVPISNHLYFYWYRQILGQKVEFLVSFYNNEISEKSEIFDDQFSVERPDGSNFTLKIRSTKLEDSAMYFCASSEDMGGGSNEQFFGPGTRLTVL.